This TCR beta chain was sequenced in a study of T-cell memory formation after mild COVID-19. In this sample, this clonotype turned up a few times. This CDR3 region has 15 residues. The germline V gene encodes CDR1 MNHEY and CDR2 SMNVEV (reference sequence). V gave up 2 bases and J gave up 6 bases; unmatched junction bases: 6. The TCR alpha and TCR beta cDNA libraries, bearing sample barcodes and UMIs, were generated by 5'RACE using constant-segment primers. In TCRdb, the 5' RACE reads were re-called with MiXCR into one record per CDR3 protein. The table records tens of thousands of distinct CDR3 sequences, roughly 6.1% of them present only once.

The sequenced sample consisted of PBMCs or a T cell subset sorted from them (not recorded which). The receptor's source is an adult who had mild COVID-19 (a few samples of this study predate the infection). Cell type and time point are not known. V gene TRBV27 combines with J gene TRBJ2-1; 8 bases are shared with TRBD1. CDR3 coding DNA: TGTGCCAGCAGTTTACTCAGGGGGCGGATCAATGAGCAGTTCTTC. As protein: CASSLLRGRINEQFF.